The clone carrying this T cell receptor (beta chain) came up many times. Its antigen is unknown. The CDR3 regions of TCR beta were amplified from RNA transcripts. The primer set for the first-round RT-PCR of the TCR CDR3 was HTBI. TCRdb reprocessed the multiplex PCR reads with MiXCR, giving one entry per CDR3 protein. The data contain roughly 290,000 distinct CDR3 sequences, roughly 13% of them seen just once; the ten biggest clones take up 7.9%. The CDR3 is 16 amino acids. Trimming removed 1 base at V and 2 bases at J, with 16 bases between. Germline V CDR1 and CDR2: DFQATT, SNEGSKA (reference sequence). The record originates from a study of T cells in Graves' hyperthyroidism and ophthalmopathy. Background on the study: Peripheral blood was obtained at initial diagnosis, preceding any treatment.

Stable Graves' hyperthyroidism meant no ophthalmopathy progression within 18 months. Regarding the study as a whole: Researchers report that a 13 V-J model separated ophthalmopathy from stable hyperthyroidism.

The origin of this receptor is a woman aged 40 to 55 with Graves' hyperthyroidism. Source material: blood. The chain joins TRBV20-1 to TRBJ2-3; D is perhaps TRBD2 (6 bases). The DNA of the CDR3 is TGCAGTGCTAGAGCCGTGTCGGGAGAGATCACAGATACGCAGTATTTT. Amino acid sequence: CSARAVSGEITDTQYF.